These 11 T cell receptor beta chains originate from one sample sequenced in a study of T cells in women clearing cervical HPV infection (dated by TCRdb to the late 2010s). The receptor library was made with the immunoSEQ multiplex PCR assay. The source is immuneACCESS, and TCRdb retained only in-frame sequences with V and J called. Part of the clones is not carried over; for the studies checked, unresolved V genes explain less than half of this, and the remainder is unexplained. This sample's table contains 23,000 or so clones. The ten largest clones capture 5% to 6.5% of the sample. Sequencing was done on a sample of blood buffy coat. The source of these receptors is a woman aged 18 to 75 with a cervical HPV16 infection that either progressed to CIN3+ or cleared (not recorded which).

Concerning this clone itself: The sequence runs out 3 residues before the end of the CDR3; the remainder is reconstructed from the germline J gene. Other DNA sequences in the same sample also yield this CDR3. J is TRBJ2-2 and V is TRBV5-6; D is possibly TRBD1 (5 bases). This CDR3 is 15 amino acids long. Trimming removed 0 bases from V and 3 bases from J, with 9 bases in between. Germline assignment: CDR1 SGHDT and CDR2 YYEEEE. The part of the CDR3 DNA that was read is TGTGCCAGCAGCTTGGTGCAGGGCGACACCGGGGAG. Translated: CASSLVQGDTGE. The full CDR3 is CASSLVQGDTGELFF.

Concerning this clone itself: The sequence runs out 3 residues before the end of the CDR3; the remainder is reconstructed from the germline J gene. The chain couples TRBV5-1 to TRBJ1-3; TRBD1 matches at 7 bases. Trimming removed 2 bases from V and 0 bases from J; junction bases left unmatched: 8. The CDR3 runs to 17 residues. CDR1 and CDR2 (germline): SGHRS, YFSETQ. The CDR3 DNA, read in part, is TGCGCCAGCAGCTTTTTTCCCGGGACAGCCTCTGGAAACACC. This codes for CASSFFPGTASGNT. The CDR3, in full, reads CASSFFPGTASGNTIYF.

Of note for this clone: The read ends 3 residues early relative to the CDR3; the germline J gene fills the gap. The chain employs TRBV2 and TRBJ1-1; 8 nucleotides line up with TRBD1. The CDR3 runs 15 residues. The germline gives CDR1 SNHLY, CDR2 FYNNEI. J was trimmed by 5 bases and V by 2 bases; bases with no gene match: 7. The CDR3 sequence is CASSERTGLRTEAFF. The part of the CDR3 DNA that was read is TGTGCCAGCAGTGAAAGGACAGGGCTCCGGACTGAA.

Of note for this clone: A read error may account for a junction end that differs from germline. Read sequence stops 3 residues before the CDR3 end, and the germline J gene provides the missing end. The rearrangement joins TRBV5-3 to TRBJ2-3; 16 bases match TRBD2. TRBV5-3 is placed among ORFs of uncertain function. The CDR3 sequence is 22 residues long. CDR3 in amino acids: CAGSPWGLAGGPPTTSTDTQYF. The DNA read from the CDR3 is TGTGCCGGAAGCCCTTGGGGACTAGCGGGAGGGCCCCCAACCACTAGCACAGATACG.

Worth noting for this clone: From the germline J gene comes the end of the CDR3, since the read stops 3 residues before it. This chain connects TRBV20-1 to TRBJ2-3; 10 nucleotides agree with TRBD2. Germline V gives CDR1 DFQATT, CDR2 SNEGSKA (reference sequence). V lost 3 bases, J lost 4 bases, and 7 bases stayed unmatched. The CDR3 runs to 15 residues. The DNA read from the CDR3 is TGCAGTGCTAGGGCGCTAGCGGGGGAGCCAGATACG. Protein sequence: CSARALAGEPDT. The full CDR3 is CSARALAGEPDTQYF.

In regard to this clone: The CDR3 extends 3 residues past the end of the read, so its final part is completed from the germline J gene. This rearrangement joins TRBV28 to TRBJ2-1, with 14 bases lining up with TRBD2. Germline-derived CDR1 and CDR2 are MDHEN and SYDVKM. The CDR3 runs 15 residues. V dropped 6 bases and J dropped 7; count of bases not matched to a gene: 5. The CDR3: CASRGLAGVWNEQFF. Partial CDR3 DNA: TGTGCCAGCAGGGGACTAGCGGGAGTGTGGAATGAG.

Concerning this clone itself: The read terminates 3 residues ahead of where the CDR3 ends, so the germline J gene completes it. The chain combines TRBV5-1 with TRBJ2-1; TRBD2 is a possible D gene (5 bases). The V gene's germline CDR1 is SGHRS and CDR2 YFSETQ. This CDR3 has 13 residues. Trimming pared 4 bases from V and 8 bases from J, leaving 13 bases between. Incomplete CDR3 DNA: TGCGCCAGCAGCCCGGCGGGTGGCGATGAG. Its protein is CASSPAGGDE. Given in full, the CDR3 is CASSPAGGDEQFF.

As for this clone: The read ends 3 residues before the CDR3 terminus; that terminus is restored from the germline J gene. The chain couples TRBV20-1 to TRBJ2-7; 8 nucleotides align to TRBD1. Germline assignment: CDR1 DFQATT and CDR2 SNEGSKA (reference sequence). Unmatched junction bases numbered 5, after V lost 0 bases and J lost 1 base. The CDR3 extends over 15 amino acids. The CDR3 here is CSARDLDRGSYEQYF. The part of the CDR3 DNA that was read is TGCAGTGCTAGAGATCTTGACAGGGGTTCCTACGAG.

Of note for this clone: The CDR3 goes on 3 residues after the read ends, and that part is filled in from the germline J gene. This chain links TRBV27 with TRBJ1-5, with D tentatively TRBD1 (6 bases). Germline loops: CDR1 MNHEY, CDR2 SMNVEV (reference sequence). This CDR3 is built from 14 residues. The V gene lost 3 bases and the J gene lost 5 bases, with 11 bases spanning the gap. CDR3 sequence reads: CASSLGGPYQPQHF. The CDR3 bases that were read are TGTGCCAGCAGTTTGGGGGGGCCTTATCAGCCC.

In the case of this clone: The read falls 3 residues short of the CDR3 end, and the missing part is taken from the germline J gene. The V and J genes are TRBV9 and TRBJ2-7; the D is unclear. The CDR3 consists of 14 residues. Per the germline V gene, CDR1 is SGDLS and CDR2 is YYNGEE. Trimming removed 0 bases from V and 2 bases from J, with 9 bases in between. CDR3 loop: CASSVGAEPYEQYF. The sequenced part of the CDR3 DNA is TGTGCCAGCAGCGTAGGAGCCGAACCCTACGAG.

Comments on this clone: The DNA ends 3 residues before the CDR3 does, and the rest of the CDR3 is filled in from the germline J gene. The V and J genes are TRBV6-4 and TRBJ2-1; TRBD2 agrees at 11 bases. Germline assignment: CDR1 MRHNA and CDR2 SNTAGT. The CDR3 has 15 amino acids. The V gene end was trimmed by 3 bases and the J gene end by 7 bases; junction bases not matched to a gene: 5. CDR3 amino acids: CASSEGLAGGNEQFF. The CDR3 bases that were read are TGTGCCAGCAGTGAAGGGCTAGCGGGAGGAAATGAG.